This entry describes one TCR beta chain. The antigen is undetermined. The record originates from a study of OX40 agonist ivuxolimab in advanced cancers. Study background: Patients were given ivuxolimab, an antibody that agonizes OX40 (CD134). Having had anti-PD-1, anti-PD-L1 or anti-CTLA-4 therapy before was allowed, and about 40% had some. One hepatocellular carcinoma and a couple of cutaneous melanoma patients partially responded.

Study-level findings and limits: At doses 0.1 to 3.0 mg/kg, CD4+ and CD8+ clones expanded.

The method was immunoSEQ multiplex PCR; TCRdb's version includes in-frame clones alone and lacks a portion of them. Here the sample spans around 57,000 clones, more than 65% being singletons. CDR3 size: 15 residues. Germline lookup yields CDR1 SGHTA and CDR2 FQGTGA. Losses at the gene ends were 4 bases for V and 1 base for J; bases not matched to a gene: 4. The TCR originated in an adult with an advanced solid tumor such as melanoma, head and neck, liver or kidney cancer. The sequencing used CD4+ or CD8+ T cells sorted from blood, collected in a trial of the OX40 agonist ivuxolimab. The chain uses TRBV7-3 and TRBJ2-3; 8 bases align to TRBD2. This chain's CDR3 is CASSSGGAGTDTQYF. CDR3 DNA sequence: TGTGCCAGCAGCTCCGGGGGGGCCGGCACAGATACGCAGTATTTT. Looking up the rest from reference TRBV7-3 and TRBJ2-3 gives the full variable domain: GAGVSQTPSNKVTEKGKYVELRCDPISGHTALYWYRQSLGQGPEFLIYFQGTGAADDSGLPNDRFFAVRPEGSVSTLKIQRTERGDSAVYLCASSSGGAGTDTQYFGPGTRLTVL.